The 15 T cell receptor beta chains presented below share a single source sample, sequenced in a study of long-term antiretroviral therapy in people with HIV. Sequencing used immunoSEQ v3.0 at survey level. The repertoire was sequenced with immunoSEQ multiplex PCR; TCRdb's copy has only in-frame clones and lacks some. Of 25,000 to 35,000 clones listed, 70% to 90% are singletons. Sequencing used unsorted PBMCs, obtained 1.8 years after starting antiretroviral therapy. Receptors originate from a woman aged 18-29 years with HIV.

CDR3 DNA: TGTGCCAGCAGCCCTCAGGGTAACGAGCAGTACTTC. Its translation: CASSPQGNEQYF. This chain uses TRBV5-6 with TRBJ2-7; possibly TRBD1 for D (5 bases). Deletions cut 4 bases from V and 5 bases from J, with 10 bases between. The germline CDR1 and CDR2 sequences are SGHDT and YYEEEE. The CDR3 totals 12 residues.

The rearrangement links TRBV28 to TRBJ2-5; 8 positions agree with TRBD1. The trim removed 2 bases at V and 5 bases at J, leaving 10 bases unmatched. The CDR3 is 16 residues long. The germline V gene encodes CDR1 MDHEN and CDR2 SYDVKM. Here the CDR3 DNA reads TGTGCCAGCAGTTTAGGTAGACTCAGGGGGCGGGAGACCCAGTACTTC. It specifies CASSLGRLRGRETQYF.

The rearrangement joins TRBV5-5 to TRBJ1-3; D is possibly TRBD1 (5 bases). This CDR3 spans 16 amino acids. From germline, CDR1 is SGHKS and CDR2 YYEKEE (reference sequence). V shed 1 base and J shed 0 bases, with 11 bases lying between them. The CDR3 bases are TGTGCCAGCAGCTTGTACGACAGAGTCTCTGGAAACACCATATATTTT. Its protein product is CASSLYDRVSGNTIYF.

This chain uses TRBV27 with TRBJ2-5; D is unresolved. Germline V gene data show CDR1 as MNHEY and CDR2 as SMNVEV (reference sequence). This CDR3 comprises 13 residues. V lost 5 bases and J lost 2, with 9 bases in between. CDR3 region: CASSTSKQETQYF. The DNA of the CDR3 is TGTGCCAGCAGTACGTCAAAACAAGAGACCCAGTACTTC.

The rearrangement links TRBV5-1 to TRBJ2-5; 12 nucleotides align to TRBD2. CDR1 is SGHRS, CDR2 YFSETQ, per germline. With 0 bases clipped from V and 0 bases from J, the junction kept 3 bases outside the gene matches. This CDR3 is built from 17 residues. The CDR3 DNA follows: TGCGCCAGCAGCTTGGGTTCTAGCGGGGGGGACCAAGAGACCCAGTACTTC. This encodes CASSLGSSGGDQETQYF.

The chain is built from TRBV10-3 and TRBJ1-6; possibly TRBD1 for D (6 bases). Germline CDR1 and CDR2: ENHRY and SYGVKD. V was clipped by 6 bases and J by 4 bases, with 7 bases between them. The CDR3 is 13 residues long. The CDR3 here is CAISGTYNSPLHF. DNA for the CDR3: TGTGCCATCAGCGGGACATATAATTCACCCCTCCACTTT.

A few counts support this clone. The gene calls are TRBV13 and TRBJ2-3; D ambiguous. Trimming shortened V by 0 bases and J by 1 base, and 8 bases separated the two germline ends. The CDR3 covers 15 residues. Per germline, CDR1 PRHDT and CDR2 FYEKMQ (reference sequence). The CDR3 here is CASSLGHAGTDTQYF. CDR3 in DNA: TGTGCCAGCAGCTTAGGCCACGCGGGCACAGATACGCAGTATTTT. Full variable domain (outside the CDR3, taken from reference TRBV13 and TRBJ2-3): AAGVIQSPRHLIKEKRETATLKCYPIPRHDTVYWYQQGPGQDPQFLISFYEKMQSDKGSIPDRFSAQQFSDYHSELNMSSLELGDSALYFCASSLGHAGTDTQYFGPGTRLTVL.

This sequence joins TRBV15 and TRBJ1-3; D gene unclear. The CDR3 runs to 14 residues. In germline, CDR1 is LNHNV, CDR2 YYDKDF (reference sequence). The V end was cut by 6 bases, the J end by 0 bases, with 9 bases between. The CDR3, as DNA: TGTGCCACCAGGGACGGGAGCTCTGGAAACACCATATATTTT. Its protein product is CATRDGSSGNTIYF. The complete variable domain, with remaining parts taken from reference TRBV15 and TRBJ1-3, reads DAMVIQNPRYQVTQFGKPVTLSCSQTLNHNVMYWYQQKSSQAPKLLFHYYDKDFNNEADTPDNFQSRRPNTSFCFLDIRSPGLGDTAMYLCATRDGSSGNTIYFGEGSWLTVV.

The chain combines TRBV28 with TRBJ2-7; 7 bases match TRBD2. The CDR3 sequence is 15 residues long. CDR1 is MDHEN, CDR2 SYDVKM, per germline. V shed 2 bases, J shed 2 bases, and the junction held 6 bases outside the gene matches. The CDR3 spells CASSLASGLTYEQYF. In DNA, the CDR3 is TGTGCCAGCAGTTTAGCTAGCGGACTTACCTACGAGCAGTACTTC.

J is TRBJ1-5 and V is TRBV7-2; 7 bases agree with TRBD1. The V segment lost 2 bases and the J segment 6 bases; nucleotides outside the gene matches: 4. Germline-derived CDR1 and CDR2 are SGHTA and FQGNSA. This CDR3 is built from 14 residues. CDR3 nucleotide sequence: TGTGCCAGCAGCTTACGAGGGGGCGGTCAGCCCCAGCATTTT. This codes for CASSLRGGGQPQHF.

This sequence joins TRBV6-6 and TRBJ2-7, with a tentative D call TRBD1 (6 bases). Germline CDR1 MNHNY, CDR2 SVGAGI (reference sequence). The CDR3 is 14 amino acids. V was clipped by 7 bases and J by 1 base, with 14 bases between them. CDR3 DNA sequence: TGTGCCAGCATAAAGACAGGAAGGTCCTACGAGCAGTACTTC. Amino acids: CASIKTGRSYEQYF.

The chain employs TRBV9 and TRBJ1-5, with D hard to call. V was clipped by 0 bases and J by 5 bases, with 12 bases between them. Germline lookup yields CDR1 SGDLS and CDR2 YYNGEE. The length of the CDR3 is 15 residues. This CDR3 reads CASSVDNRRHQPQHF. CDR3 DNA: TGTGCCAGCAGCGTAGATAACAGACGACATCAGCCCCAGCATTTT. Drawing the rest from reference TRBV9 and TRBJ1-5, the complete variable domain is DSGVTQTPKHLITATGQRVTLRCSPRSGDLSVYWYQQSLDQGLQFLIQYYNGEERAKGNILERFSAQQFPDLHSELNLSSLELGDSALYFCASSVDNRRHQPQHFGDGTRLSIL.

This CDR3 is CASSPGGTGKYNEQFF. The CDR3 region has the DNA TGTGCCAGCAGCCCTGGGGGGACAGGGAAATACAATGAGCAGTTCTTC. The genes are TRBV11-1 and TRBJ2-1, with 9 nucleotides matching TRBD1. J gave up 4 bases and V 5 bases, and 9 bases lay outside the gene matches. Looked up from germline, CDR1 is SGHAT and CDR2 is FQDESV (reference sequence). The CDR3 contains 16 residues.

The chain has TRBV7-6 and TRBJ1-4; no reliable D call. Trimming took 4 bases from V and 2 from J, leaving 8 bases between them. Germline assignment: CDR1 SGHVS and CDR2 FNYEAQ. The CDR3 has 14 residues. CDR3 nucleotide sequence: TGTGCCAGCAGCTCGGGAAATACTAATGAAAAACTGTTTTTT. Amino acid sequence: CASSSGNTNEKLFF.

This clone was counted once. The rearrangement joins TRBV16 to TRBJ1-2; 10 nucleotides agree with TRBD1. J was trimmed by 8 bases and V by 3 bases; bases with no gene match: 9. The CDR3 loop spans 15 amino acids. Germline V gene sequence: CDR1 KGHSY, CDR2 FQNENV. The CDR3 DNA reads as TGTGCCAGCAGCCACAAGACAGGGGGCGAGGGAGGCTACACCTTC. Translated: CASSHKTGGEGGYTF.